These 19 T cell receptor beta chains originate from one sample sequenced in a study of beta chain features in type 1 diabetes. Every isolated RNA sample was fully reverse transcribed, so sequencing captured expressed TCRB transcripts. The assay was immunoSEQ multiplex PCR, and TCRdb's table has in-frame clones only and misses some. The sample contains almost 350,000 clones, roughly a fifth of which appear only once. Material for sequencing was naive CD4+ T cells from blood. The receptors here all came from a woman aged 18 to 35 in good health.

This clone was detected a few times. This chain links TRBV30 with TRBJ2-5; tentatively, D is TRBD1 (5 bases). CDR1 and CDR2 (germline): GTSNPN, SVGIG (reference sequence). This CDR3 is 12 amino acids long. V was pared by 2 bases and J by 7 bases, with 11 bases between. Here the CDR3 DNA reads TGTGCCTGGAGTAGACAGCTGGGGACCCAGTACTTC. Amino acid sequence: CAWSRQLGTQYF.

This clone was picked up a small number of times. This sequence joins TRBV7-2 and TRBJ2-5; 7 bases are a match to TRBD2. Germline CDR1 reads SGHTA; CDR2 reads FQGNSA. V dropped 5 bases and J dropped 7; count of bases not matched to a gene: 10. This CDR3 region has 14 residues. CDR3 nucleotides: TGTGCCAGCAGCCCAGGGACGCCGGGAGGGACCCAGTACTTC. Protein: CASSPGTPGGTQYF.

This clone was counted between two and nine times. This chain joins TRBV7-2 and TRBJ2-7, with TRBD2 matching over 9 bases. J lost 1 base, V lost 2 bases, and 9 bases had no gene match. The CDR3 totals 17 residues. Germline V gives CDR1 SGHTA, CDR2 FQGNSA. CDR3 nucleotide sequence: TGTGCCAGCAGCTTAAGGGGCGGGGGGGCTATGTCCTACGAGCAGTACTTC. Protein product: CASSLRGGGAMSYEQYF.

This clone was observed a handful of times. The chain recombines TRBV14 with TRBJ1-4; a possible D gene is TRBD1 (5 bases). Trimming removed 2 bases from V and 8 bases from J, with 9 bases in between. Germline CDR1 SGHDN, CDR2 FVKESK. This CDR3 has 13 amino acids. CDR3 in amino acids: CASSQRQSEKLFF. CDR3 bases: TGTGCCAGCAGCCAAAGACAGTCCGAAAAACTGTTTTTT.

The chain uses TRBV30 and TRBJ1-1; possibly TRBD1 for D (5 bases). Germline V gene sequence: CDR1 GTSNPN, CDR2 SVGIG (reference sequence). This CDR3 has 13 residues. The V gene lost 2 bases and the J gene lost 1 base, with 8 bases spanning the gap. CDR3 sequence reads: CAWSKGPNTEAFF. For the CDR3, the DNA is TGTGCCTGGAGTAAGGGGCCGAACACTGAAGCTTTCTTT.

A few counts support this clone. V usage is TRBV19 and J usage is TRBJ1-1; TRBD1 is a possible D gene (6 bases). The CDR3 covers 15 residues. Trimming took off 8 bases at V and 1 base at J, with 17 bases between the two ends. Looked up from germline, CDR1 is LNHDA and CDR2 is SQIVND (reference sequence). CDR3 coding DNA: TGTGCCAGTGTGGCTAACAGGGCCTCGAACACTGAAGCTTTCTTT. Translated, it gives CASVANRASNTEAFF.

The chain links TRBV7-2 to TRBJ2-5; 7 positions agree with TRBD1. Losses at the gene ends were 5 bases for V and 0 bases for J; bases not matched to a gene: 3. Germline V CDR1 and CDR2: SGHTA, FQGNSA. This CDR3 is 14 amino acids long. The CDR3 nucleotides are TGTGCCAGCAGCCAGGACAGGAACCAAGAGACCCAGTACTTC. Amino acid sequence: CASSQDRNQETQYF.

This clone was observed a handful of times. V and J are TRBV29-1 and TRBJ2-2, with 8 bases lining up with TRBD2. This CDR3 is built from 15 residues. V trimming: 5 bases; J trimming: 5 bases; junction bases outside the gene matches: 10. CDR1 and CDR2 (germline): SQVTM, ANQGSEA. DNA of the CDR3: TGCAGCGTTATGCGAGCGGGGGTTGCAACCGGGGAGCTGTTTTTT. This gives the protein CSVMRAGVATGELFF.

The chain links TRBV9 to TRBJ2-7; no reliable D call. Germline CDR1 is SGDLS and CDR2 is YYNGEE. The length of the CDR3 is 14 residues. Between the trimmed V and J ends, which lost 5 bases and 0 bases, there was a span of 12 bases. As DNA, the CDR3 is TGTGCCAGCAGTCCCAGGCCCAGCTCCTACGAGCAGTACTTC. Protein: CASSPRPSSYEQYF.

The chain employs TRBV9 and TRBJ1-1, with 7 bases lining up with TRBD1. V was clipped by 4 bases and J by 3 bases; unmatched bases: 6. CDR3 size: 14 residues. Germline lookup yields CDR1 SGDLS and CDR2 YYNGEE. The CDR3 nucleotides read TGTGCCAGCAGCACGACAGGGCTGGACACTGAAGCTTTCTTT. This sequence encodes CASSTTGLDTEAFF. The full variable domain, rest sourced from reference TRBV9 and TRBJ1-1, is DSGVTQTPKHLITATGQRVTLRCSPRSGDLSVYWYQQSLDQGLQFLIQYYNGEERAKGNILERFSAQQFPDLHSELNLSSLELGDSALYFCASSTTGLDTEAFFGQGTRLTVV.

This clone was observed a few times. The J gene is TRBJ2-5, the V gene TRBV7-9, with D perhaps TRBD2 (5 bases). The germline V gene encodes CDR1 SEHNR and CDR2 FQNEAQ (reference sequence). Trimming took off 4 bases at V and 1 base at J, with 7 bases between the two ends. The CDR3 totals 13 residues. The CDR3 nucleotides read TGTGCCAGCAGCTGGAGCGGCCAAGAGACCCAGTACTTC. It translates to CASSWSGQETQYF.

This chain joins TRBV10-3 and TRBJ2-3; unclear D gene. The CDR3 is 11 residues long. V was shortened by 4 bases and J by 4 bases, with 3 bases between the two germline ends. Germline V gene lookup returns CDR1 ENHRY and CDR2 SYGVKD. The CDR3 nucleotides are TGTGCCATCAGTGCGGCAGATACGCAGTATTTT. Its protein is CAISAADTQYF.

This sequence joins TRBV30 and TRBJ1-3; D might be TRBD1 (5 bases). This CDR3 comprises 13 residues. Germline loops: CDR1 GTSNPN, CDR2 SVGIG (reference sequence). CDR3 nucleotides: TGTGCATCTGACGGGGGGGAAGGAAACACCATATATTTT. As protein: CASDGGEGNTIYF. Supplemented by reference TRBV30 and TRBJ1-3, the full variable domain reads SQTIHQWPATLVQPVGSPLSLECTVEGTSNPNLYWYRQAAGRGLQLLFYSVGIGQISSEVPQNLSASRPQDRQFILSSKKLLLSDSGFYLCASDGGEGNTIYFGEGSWLTVV.

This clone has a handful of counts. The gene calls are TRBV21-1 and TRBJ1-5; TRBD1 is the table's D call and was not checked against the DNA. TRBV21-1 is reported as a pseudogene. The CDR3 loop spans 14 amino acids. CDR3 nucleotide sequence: TGTGCCAACCGGGACACCCGTCGGGATCAGCCCCAGCATTTT. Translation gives CANRDTRRDQPQHF.

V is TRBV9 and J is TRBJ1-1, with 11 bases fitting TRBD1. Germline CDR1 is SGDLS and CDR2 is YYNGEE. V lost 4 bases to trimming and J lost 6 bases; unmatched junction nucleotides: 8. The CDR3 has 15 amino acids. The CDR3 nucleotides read TGTGCCAGCAGCTTAACGGGACAGGGGGACCCTGAAGCTTTCTTT. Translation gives CASSLTGQGDPEAFF.

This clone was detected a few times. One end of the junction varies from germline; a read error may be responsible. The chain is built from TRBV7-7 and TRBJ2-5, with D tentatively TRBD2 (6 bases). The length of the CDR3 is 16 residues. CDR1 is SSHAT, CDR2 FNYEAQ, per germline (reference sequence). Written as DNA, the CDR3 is TGTGCTAGCAGCTTAGGAGGGTCAGGGAGGCAAGAGACCCAGTACTTC. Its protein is CASSLGGSGRQETQYF.

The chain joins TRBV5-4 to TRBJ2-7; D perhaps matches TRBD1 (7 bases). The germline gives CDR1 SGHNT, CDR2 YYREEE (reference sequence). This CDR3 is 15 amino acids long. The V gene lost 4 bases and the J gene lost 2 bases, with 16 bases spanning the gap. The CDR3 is CASSAGGTATYEQYF. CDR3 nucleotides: TGTGCCAGCAGCGCCGGCGGGACAGCCACCTACGAGCAGTACTTC.

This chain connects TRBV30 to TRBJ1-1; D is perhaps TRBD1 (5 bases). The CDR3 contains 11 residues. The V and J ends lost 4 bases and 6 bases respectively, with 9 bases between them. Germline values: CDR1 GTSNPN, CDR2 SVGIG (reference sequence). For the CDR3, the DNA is TGTGCCTGGACAGGGAGGTCTGAAGCTTTCTTT. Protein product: CAWTGRSEAFF.

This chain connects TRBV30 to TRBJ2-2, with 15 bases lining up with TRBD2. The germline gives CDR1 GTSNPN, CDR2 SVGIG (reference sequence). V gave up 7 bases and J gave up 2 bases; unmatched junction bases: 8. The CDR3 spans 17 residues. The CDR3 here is CASAGLAGGINTGELFF. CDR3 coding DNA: TGTGCCTCCGCGGGACTAGCGGGAGGTATTAACACCGGGGAGCTGTTTTTT.